These 18 T cell receptor beta chains share one sample of origin, sequenced in a study of cytomegalovirus exposure and HLA in healthy donors. The primer mix had 60 Vbeta and 13 Jbeta primers. Clones were sequenced by immunoSEQ multiplex PCR, and TCRdb holds only the in-frame ones, with some missing. The sample lists over 85,000 clones, around 70% occurring once. Material for sequencing was PBMCs. The receptor set was obtained from a female donor in good health and CMV-seronegative.

V is TRBV7-8 and J is TRBJ1-3; tentative D call: TRBD1 (5 bases). V lost 5 bases to trimming and J lost 0 bases, with 11 bases between them. There are 15 residues in the CDR3. Per the germline V gene, CDR1 is SGHVS and CDR2 is FQNEAQ. The CDR3 sequence: CASSARQSSGNTIYF. CDR3 in DNA: TGTGCCAGCAGCGCCAGACAGAGCTCTGGAAACACCATATATTTT. Full variable domain (missing parts from reference TRBV7-8 and TRBJ1-3): GAGVSQSPRYKVAKRGQDVALRCDPISGHVSLFWYQQALGQGPEFLTYFQNEAQLDKSGLPSDRFFAERPEGSVSTLKIQRTQQEDSAVYLCASSARQSSGNTIYFGEGSWLTVV.

This clone was detected a few times. This chain uses TRBV12-5 with TRBJ2-7; 7 nucleotides align to TRBD2. Per the germline V gene, CDR1 is LGHNT and CDR2 is FRNRAP. Trimming cost V 3 bases and J 4 bases; bases outside gene matches: 9. The CDR3 is made up of 15 amino acids. CDR3 coding DNA: TGTGCTAGTGGTTTCCCAACGGGGGGAGGATACGAGCAGTACTTC. Protein sequence: CASGFPTGGGYEQYF.

The gene calls are TRBV5-1 and TRBJ2-3; D perhaps matches TRBD1 (6 bases). The CDR3 covers 14 residues. Germline loops: CDR1 SGHRS, CDR2 YFSETQ. V dropped 1 base and J dropped 2 bases, with 8 bases sitting between them. CDR3 nucleotide sequence: TGCGCCAGCAGCTTGTACAGGGACACAGATACGCAGTATTTT. Translating it yields CASSLYRDTDTQYF.

Comment on this clone: Other DNA sequences in this specimen translate into the identical CDR3. The chain joins TRBV7-2 to TRBJ1-2; D is possibly TRBD1 (5 bases). Trimming took 4 bases from V and 4 from J, leaving 13 bases between them. CDR1 and CDR2 (germline): SGHTA, FQGNSA. This CDR3 has 14 residues. The chain's CDR3 is CASSSIARVYGYTF. CDR3 nucleotide sequence: TGTGCCAGCAGCTCCATAGCCAGGGTCTATGGCTACACCTTC.

The CDR3 DNA reads as TGCGCCAGCAGCCAATATCTGACAGGTGGGGAAGCTTTCTTT. This gives the protein CASSQYLTGGEAFF. The V and J genes are TRBV4-1 and TRBJ1-1, with D perhaps matching TRBD1 (6 bases). This CDR3 contains 14 residues. V gave up 2 bases and J gave up 8 bases, with 15 bases separating them. Germline lookup yields CDR1 MGHRA and CDR2 YSYEKL.

This chain joins TRBV7-9 and TRBJ2-3; TRBD2 matches 12 bases. This CDR3 has 17 amino acids. J gave up 2 bases and V 6 bases, and 9 bases lay outside the gene matches. Germline V gives CDR1 SEHNR, CDR2 FQNEAQ (reference sequence). In DNA form, the CDR3 reads TGTGCCAGCAGTCACCCTCGGACTAGCGGGAACACAGATACGCAGTATTTT. Translating gives CASSHPRTSGNTDTQYF.

CDR3 in DNA: TGTGCCAGTAGTACCGGGACAGGGGGGAACACCGGGGAGCTGTTTTTT. Translated: CASSTGTGGNTGELFF. V gene TRBV19 combines with J gene TRBJ2-2; 11 bases match TRBD1. V dropped 4 bases and J dropped 1; count of bases not matched to a gene: 2. CDR1 is LNHDA, CDR2 SQIVND, per germline (reference sequence). CDR3 length: 16 amino acids.

This chain joins TRBV18 and TRBJ2-7; D not certain. Germline CDR1 reads KGHSH; CDR2 reads LQKENI. Between the trimmed V and J ends, which lost 3 bases and 2 bases, there was a span of 5 bases. CDR3 size: 12 residues. The CDR3 loop reads CASSPDTYEQYF. The CDR3 nucleotides read TGTGCCAGCTCACCCGACACCTACGAGCAGTACTTC. The variable domain in full, with the rest retrieved from reference TRBV18 and TRBJ2-7, is NAGVMQNPRHLVRRRGQEARLRCSPMKGHSHVYWYRQLPEEGLKFMVYLQKENIIDESGMPKERFSAEFPKEGPSILRIQQVVRGDSAAYFCASSPDTYEQYFGPGTRLTVT.

J is TRBJ2-6 and V is TRBV15, with 10 bases fitting TRBD1. Per the germline V gene, CDR1 is LNHNV and CDR2 is YYDKDF (reference sequence). The CDR3 contains 18 residues. V dropped 10 bases and J dropped 2; count of bases not matched to a gene: 14. The chain's CDR3 is CASSPAPGQGTGANVLTF. CDR3 DNA: TGTGCCAGCAGTCCAGCCCCGGGACAGGGGACTGGGGCCAACGTCCTGACTTTC.

About this clone: At one of its ends the junction is not consistent with the germline gene, which may arise from a read error. The chain joins TRBV7-9 to TRBJ2-5; D might be TRBD2 (7 bases). Germline V gene sequence: CDR1 SEHNR, CDR2 FQNEAQ (reference sequence). The CDR3 has 13 amino acids. The CDR3: CASSFGGQEAQYF. CDR3 sequence (DNA): TGTGCCAGCAGCTTCGGGGGGCAAGAGGCCCAGTACTTC.

About this clone itself: One junction end does not reproduce the germline sequence, and a read error may be involved. In the same sample, other DNA sequences code for this CDR3. The chain recombines TRBV4-2 with TRBJ1-6; weak D call: TRBD1 (5 bases). Germline CDR1 reads LGHNA; CDR2 reads YNFKEQ. This CDR3 spans 14 amino acids. The CDR3 sequence: CASSRQIDNSPLHF. CDR3 nucleotides: TGTGCCAGCAGCCGACAGATAGATAATTCCCCCCTCCACTTT.

This clone turned up a few times. J is TRBJ2-1 and V is TRBV29-1, with TRBD2 matching over 7 bases. The germline CDR1 and CDR2 sequences are SQVTM and ANQGSEA. The CDR3 runs 17 residues. V gave up 0 bases and J gave up 0 bases; unmatched junction bases: 8. CDR3 sequence reads: CSVEDGKRGSSYNEQFF. CDR3 nucleotides: TGCAGCGTTGAAGATGGGAAGCGGGGTAGCTCCTACAATGAGCAGTTCTTC.

This clone was seen only once. This sequence joins TRBV13 and TRBJ2-7; D may be TRBD1 (5 bases). CDR3 length equals 15 residues. Germline lookup yields CDR1 PRHDT and CDR2 FYEKMQ (reference sequence). V gave up 0 bases and J gave up 2 bases, with 11 bases separating them. The chain's CDR3 is CASSLGSGQAYEQYF. The CDR3 DNA is TGTGCCAGCAGCTTAGGGTCAGGGCAAGCCTACGAGCAGTACTTC.

This clone was observed a few times. This chain's CDR3 is CASSALSSGRGNEQFF. The CDR3 DNA reads as TGTGCCAGCAGTGCCTTATCTAGCGGGAGGGGCAATGAGCAGTTCTTC. The chain carries TRBV2 and TRBJ2-1; 12 positions match TRBD2. V shed 4 bases and J 6 bases; nucleotides not matched to a gene: 7. CDR1 SNHLY and CDR2 FYNNEI come from the germline V gene. There are 16 residues in the CDR3.

V and J are TRBV28 and TRBJ2-5, with TRBD2 matching over 9 bases. The better agreement between TRBJ2-7 and the DNA end casts doubt on the J call. The CDR3 is made up of 14 amino acids. The germline gives CDR1 MDHEN, CDR2 SYDVKM. This chain's CDR3 is CASRGGGRAYEQYF. The CDR3 DNA sequence: TGTGCCAGCAGAGGAGGCGGGAGGGCCTACGAGCAGTACTTC.

The chain has TRBV5-4 and TRBJ1-5; D might be TRBD1 (6 bases). The CDR3 has 14 amino acids. Per the germline V gene, CDR1 is SGHNT and CDR2 is YYREEE (reference sequence). V lost 1 base, J lost 7 bases, and 12 bases lay in between. CDR3 region: CASSLRGAGQPQHF. The CDR3 bases are TGTGCCAGCAGCTTGCGGGGGGCAGGCCAGCCCCAGCATTTT.

The V and J genes are TRBV7-9 and TRBJ2-5; no clear D gene. V dropped 5 bases and J dropped 2 bases, with 18 bases sitting between them. The CDR3 has 16 residues. Germline loops: CDR1 SEHNR, CDR2 FQNEAQ (reference sequence). DNA for the CDR3: TGTGCCAGCAGCCCGACCCCGGGTACGGGTCAAGAGACCCAGTACTTC. Amino acids: CASSPTPGTGQETQYF.

As for this clone: The junction differs from germline at one of its ends, possibly a read error. The identical CDR3 is also encoded by other nucleotide sequences in the sample. J is TRBJ1-6 and V is TRBV25-1; maybe TRBD1 (6 bases). The CDR3 has 15 residues. Germline CDR1 and CDR2: MGHDK and SYGVNS. The CDR3 is CASSGSTGFNSPLHF. CDR3 DNA sequence: TGTGCCAGCAGTGGCTCAACAGGGTTTAATTCCCCCCTCCACTTT.